These T cell receptor beta chains were read from a single sample in a study of post-analysis software for immune sequencing data. TCRdb re-analysed the PCR reads in MiXCR, keeping a single row per CDR3 protein. Among 820,000 or so distinct CDR3 sequences, 53% were seen once, and the ten largest hold roughly 4.4%. Source material: blood. The receptors derive from a girl between 10 and 17 years old with multiple sclerosis. The conserved cysteine and the conserved F or W are not part of the CDR3 here.

TRBV5-5	ASSLAGRLAVTSGTDTQY
TRBV5-1	ASSLDWETDYEQY
TRBV7-6	ASTETYGSYEQY
TRBV29-1	SKLDNYGYT
TRBV20-1	SARFVNRGVGRSSYNEQF
TRBV20-1	SARAPGQGVGSSYNEQF
TRBV3-1	ASSQERGKPYEQY
TRBV7-9	ASSLEAYPYNGQF
TRBV15	ATSSPPRGANEQF
TRBV18	ASSPLDALNWNEQF
TRBV7-2	ASSLAWDGSEQY
TRBV2	ASSGRGGIRLNEQF
TRBV4-1	ASSQDRGGANYGYT
TRBV20-1	SARAGGGGYT
TRBV12-3/TRBV12-4	ASSLGRDYNEQF
TRBV5-1	ASSLALGVGDTQY
TRBV29-1	SVERRDRGLGYT
TRBV20-1	SARYGEETQY
TRBV20-1	SARADRVNQPQH
TRBV29-1	SVGRSGANVLT
TRBV20-1	SASRGAGTDTQY
TRBV19	ASRRGAINQPQH
TRBV15	ATSRGTPSLYGYT
TRBV7-3	ASRSPGRQEGYT
TRBV19	ASSISALGYEQY
TRBV20-1	SARDTSGDYNEQF
TRBV18	ASSPQGDNSYEQY
TRBV6-5	ASSYSGTVYQETQY
TRBV6-5	AVESSGNTIY
TRBV4-1	ASSPQLGGQIYEQY
TRBV6-5	ASSYSAQGFTYEQY
TRBV6-5	ASSYSLAGASYEQY
TRBV20-1	SARPGSLPSGANVLT
TRBV5-1	ASSSAGTGTRGLNTEAF
TRBV12-3/TRBV12-4	ASSFWTENYGYT
TRBV5-1	ASSWGLAGGPRAYEQY
TRBV5-1	ASSLHWPGSRSYEQY
TRBV6-2/TRBV6-3	ASSLQLTYGYT
TRBV4-2	ASSQERGTFSYEQY
TRBV11-2	ASRTMRRNHTQY
TRBV10-2	ASTRDRGTDTQY
TRBV3-1	ASSQGGLAGHTDTQY
TRBV7-8	ASSLAYRGLADTQETQY
TRBV10-3	AISPGTGGQNIQY
TRBV6-4	ASSPGTGNRNYGYT
TRBV7-9	ASSLMAGYNSPLH
TRBV20-1	SAAPRGPDNEQF
TRBV12-3/TRBV12-4	ASTVPGTGVNEQF
TRBV7-9	ASSPGPRENIQY
TRBV5-1	ASIGGLTQY
TRBV10-3	AISEGGYAYEQY
TRBV5-1	ASSLLSDRGYEQY
TRBV20-1	SARWTGYEKGYT